The clone carrying this TCR beta chain turned up a few times. Its antigen is unidentified. cDNA reverse transcribed from extracted RNA served as the sequencing template. Repertoires were generated with immunoSEQ multiplex PCR, while TCRdb's copy carries only in-frame clones and drops some. The profile covers some 220,000 clones, with under 60% appearing a single time and roughly 1.5% taken by the ten largest. This entry is derived from a study of CD8+ T cells in alopecia areata. For the study at large: Tofacitinib exposure lasted 6 to 18 months, followed by 6 months off drug. Study-level results: An increase in clonality over normal scalp was evident in lesional scalp, especially alopecia totalis/universalis. Under tofacitinib, fewer expanded CD8+ clones appeared among the top 100 scalp clones.

Germline V CDR1 and CDR2: SQVTM, ANQGSEA. The CDR3 covers 13 residues. Trimming stripped 3 bases from V and 6 bases from J, with 14 bases between. Treatment in this sample: oral pan-JAK inhibitor, 5-10 mg twice daily. Separation by sorting yielded CD4+ and CD8+ T cells from PBMCs. This clonotype was sampled from a human donor with alopecia areata. Source: CD4+ T cells sorted from blood, taken at week 4, from a patient treated with tofacitinib. This chain uses TRBV29-1 with TRBJ1-2; D unresolved. The CDR3 here is CSVEGLGEDGYTF. The CDR3 DNA reads as TGCAGCGTTGAGGGCCTTGGGGAGGATGGCTACACCTTC. Full variable domain (rest looked up from reference TRBV29-1 and TRBJ1-2): SAVISQKPSRDICQRGTSLTIQCQVDSQVTMMFWYRQQPGQSLTLIATANQGSEATYESGFVIDKFPISRPNLTFSTLTVSNMSPEDSSIYLCSVEGLGEDGYTFGSGTRLTVV.